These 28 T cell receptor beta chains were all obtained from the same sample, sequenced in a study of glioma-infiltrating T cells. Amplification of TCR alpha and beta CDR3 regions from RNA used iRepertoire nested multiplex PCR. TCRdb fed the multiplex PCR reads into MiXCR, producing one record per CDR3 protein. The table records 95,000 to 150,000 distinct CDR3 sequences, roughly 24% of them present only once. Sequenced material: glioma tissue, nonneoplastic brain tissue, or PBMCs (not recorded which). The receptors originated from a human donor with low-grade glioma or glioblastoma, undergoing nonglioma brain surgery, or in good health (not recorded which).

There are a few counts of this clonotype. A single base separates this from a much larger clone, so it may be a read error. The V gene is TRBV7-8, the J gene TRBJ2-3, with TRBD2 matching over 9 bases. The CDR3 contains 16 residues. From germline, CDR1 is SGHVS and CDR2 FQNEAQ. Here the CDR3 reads CASRLIGLAGTDTQYF. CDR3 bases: TGTGCCAGCCGCTTAATAGGCCTAGCGGGAACAGATACGCAGTATTTT. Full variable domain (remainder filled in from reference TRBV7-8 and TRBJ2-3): GAGVSQSPRYKVAKRGQDVALRCDPISGHVSLFWYQQALGQGPEFLTYFQNEAQLDKSGLPSDRFFAERPEGSVSTLKIQRTQQEDSAVYLCASRLIGLAGTDTQYFGPGTRLTVL.

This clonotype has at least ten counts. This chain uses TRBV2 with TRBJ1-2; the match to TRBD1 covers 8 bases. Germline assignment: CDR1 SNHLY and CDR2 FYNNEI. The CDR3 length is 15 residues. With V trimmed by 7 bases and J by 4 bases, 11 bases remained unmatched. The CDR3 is CASTEKQGGPYGYTF. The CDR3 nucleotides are TGTGCCAGCACCGAAAAACAGGGGGGGCCCTATGGCTACACCTTC.

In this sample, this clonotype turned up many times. The CDR3 region is CATSRGQGPDEAFF. CDR3 nucleotides: TGTGCCACCAGCAGGGGACAGGGTCCGGATGAAGCTTTCTTT. This sequence joins TRBV15 and TRBJ1-1; 9 bases align to TRBD1. The CDR3 covers 14 residues. After removal of 3 bases from V and 7 bases from J, the junction contained 6 bases not matched to a gene. From germline, CDR1 is LNHNV and CDR2 YYDKDF (reference sequence).

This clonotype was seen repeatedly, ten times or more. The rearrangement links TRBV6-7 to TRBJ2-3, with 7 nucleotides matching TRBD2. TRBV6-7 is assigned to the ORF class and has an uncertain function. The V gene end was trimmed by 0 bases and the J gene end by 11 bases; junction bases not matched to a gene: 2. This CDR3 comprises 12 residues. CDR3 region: CASSYSSGKQYF. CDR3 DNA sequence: TGTGCCAGCAGTTACTCAAGCGGGAAGCAGTATTTT.

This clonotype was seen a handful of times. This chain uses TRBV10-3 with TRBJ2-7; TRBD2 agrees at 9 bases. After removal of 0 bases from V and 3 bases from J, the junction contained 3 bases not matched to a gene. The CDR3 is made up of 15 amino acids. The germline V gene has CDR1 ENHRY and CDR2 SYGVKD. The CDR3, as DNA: TGTGCCATCAGTGAGTCGAATAGCGGGAGCTACGAGCAGTACTTC. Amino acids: CAISESNSGSYEQYF.

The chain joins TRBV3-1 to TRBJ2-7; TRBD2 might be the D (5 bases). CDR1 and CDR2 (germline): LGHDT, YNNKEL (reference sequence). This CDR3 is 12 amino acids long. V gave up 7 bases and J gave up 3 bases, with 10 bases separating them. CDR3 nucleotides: TGTGCCAGCATCCACGGGAACTACGAGCAGTACTTC. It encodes CASIHGNYEQYF.

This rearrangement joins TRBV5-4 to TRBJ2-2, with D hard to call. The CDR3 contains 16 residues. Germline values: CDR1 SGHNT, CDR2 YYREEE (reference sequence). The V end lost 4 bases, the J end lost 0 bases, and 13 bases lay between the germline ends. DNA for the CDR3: TGTGCCAGCAGCCCCCCGGATTTAACGAACACCGGGGAGCTGTTTTTT. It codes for CASSPPDLTNTGELFF.

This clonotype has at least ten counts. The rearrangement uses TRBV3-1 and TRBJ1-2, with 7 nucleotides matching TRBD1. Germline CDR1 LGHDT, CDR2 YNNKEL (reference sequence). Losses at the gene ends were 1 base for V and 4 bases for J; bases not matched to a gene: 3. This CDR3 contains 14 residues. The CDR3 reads CASSQGNRGYGYTF. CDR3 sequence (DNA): TGTGCCAGCAGCCAAGGAAACAGGGGCTATGGCTACACCTTC. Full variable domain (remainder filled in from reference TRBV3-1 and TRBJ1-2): DTAVSQTPKYLVTQMGNDKSIKCEQNLGHDTMYWYKQDSKKFLKIMFSYNNKELIINETVPNRFSPKSPDKAHLNLHINSLELGDSAVYFCASSQGNRGYGYTFGSGTRLTVV.

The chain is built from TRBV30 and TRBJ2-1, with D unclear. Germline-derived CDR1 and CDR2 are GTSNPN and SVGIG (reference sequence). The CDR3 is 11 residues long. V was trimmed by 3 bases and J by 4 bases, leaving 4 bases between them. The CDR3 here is CAWSRYNEQFF. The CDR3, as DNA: TGTGCCTGGAGCCGATACAATGAGCAGTTCTTC. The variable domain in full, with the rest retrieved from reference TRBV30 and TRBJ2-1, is SQTIHQWPATLVQPVGSPLSLECTVEGTSNPNLYWYRQAAGRGLQLLFYSVGIGQISSEVPQNLSASRPQDRQFILSSKKLLLSDSGFYLCAWSRYNEQFFGPGTRLTVL.

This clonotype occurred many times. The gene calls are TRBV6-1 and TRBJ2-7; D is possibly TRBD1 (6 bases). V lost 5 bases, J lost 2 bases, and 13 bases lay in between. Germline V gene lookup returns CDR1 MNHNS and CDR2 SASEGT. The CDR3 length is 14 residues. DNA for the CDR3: TGTGCCAGCAGTCGGACAGAGGGCACCTACGAGCAGTACTTC. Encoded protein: CASSRTEGTYEQYF.

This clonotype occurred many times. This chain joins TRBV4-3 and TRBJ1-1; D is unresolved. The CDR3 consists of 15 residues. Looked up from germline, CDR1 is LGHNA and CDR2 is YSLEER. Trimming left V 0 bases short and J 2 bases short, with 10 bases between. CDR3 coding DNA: TGCGCCAGCAGCCAAGATTCCGCCACCAACACTGAAGCTTTCTTT. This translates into CASSQDSATNTEAFF.

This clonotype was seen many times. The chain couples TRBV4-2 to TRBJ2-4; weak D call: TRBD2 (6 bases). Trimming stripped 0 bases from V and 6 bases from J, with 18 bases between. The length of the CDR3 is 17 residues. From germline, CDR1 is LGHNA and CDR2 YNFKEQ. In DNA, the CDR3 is TGTGCCAGCAGCCAAGATCGTCCGGCCCCCGGGGGAAACATTCAGTACTTC. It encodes CASSQDRPAPGGNIQYF.

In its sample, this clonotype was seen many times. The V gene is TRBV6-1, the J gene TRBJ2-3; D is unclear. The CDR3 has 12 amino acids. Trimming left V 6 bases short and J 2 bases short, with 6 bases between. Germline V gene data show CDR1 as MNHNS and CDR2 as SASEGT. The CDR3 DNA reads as TGTGCCAGCAGGGGATACACAGATACGCAGTATTTT. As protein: CASRGYTDTQYF.

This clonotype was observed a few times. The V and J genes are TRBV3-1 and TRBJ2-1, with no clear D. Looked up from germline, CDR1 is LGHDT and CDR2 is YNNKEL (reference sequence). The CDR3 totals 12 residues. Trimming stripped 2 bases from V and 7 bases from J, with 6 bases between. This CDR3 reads CASSQTVNEQFF. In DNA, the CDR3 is TGTGCCAGCAGCCAAACGGTTAATGAGCAGTTCTTC.

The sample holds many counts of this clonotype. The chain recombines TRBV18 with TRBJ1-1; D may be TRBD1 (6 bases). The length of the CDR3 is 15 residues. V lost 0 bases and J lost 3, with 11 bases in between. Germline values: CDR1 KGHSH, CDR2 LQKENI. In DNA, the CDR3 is TGTGCCAGCTCACCACCGGCAGGGGCCGACACTGAAGCTTTCTTT. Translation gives CASSPPAGADTEAFF.

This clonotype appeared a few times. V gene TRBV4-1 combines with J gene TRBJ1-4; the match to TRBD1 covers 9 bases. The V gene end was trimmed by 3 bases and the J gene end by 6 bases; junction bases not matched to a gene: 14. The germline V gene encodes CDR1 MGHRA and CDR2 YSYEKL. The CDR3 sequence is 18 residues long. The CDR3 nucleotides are TGCGCCAGCAGCCAGGCACAGGGGGCATCGGCCCAATATGAAAAACTGTTTTTT. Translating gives CASSQAQGASAQYEKLFF.

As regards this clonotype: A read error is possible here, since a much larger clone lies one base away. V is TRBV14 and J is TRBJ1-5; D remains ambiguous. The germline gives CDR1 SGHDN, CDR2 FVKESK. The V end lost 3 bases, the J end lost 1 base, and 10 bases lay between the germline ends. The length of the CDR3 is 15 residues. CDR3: CASSHSPGSNQPQHF. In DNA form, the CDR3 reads TGTGCCAGCAGCCATTCGCCTGGGAGCAATCAGCCCCAGCATTTT. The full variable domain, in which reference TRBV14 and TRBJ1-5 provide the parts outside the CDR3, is EAGVTQFPSHSVIEKGQTVTLRCDPISGHDNLYWYRRVMGKEIKFLLHFVKESKQDESGMPNNRFLAERTGGTYSTLKVQPAELEDSGVYFCASSHSPGSNQPQHFGDGTRLSIL.

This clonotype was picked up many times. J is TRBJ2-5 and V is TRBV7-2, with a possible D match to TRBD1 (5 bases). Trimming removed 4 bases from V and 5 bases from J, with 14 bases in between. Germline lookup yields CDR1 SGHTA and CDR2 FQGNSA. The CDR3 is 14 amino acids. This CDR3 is CASSSAGHYETQYF. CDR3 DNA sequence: TGTGCCAGCAGCTCCGCAGGACACTATGAGACCCAGTACTTC.

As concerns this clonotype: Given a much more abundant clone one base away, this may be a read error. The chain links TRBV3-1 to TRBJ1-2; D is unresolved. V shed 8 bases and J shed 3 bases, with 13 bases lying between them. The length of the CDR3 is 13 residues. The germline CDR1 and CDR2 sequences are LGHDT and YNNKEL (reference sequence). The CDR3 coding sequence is TGTGCCAGCCGCCGACGGGAAGACTATGGCTACACCTTC. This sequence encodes CASRRREDYGYTF. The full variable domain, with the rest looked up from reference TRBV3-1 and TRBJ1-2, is DTAVSQTPKYLVTQMGNDKSIKCEQNLGHDTMYWYKQDSKKFLKIMFSYNNKELIINETVPNRFSPKSPDKAHLNLHINSLELGDSAVYFCASRRREDYGYTFGSGTRLTVV.

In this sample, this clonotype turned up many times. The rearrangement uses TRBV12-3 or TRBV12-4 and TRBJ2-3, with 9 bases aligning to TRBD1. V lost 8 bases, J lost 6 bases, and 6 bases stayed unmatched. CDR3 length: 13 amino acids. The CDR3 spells CASSGTGTDTQYF. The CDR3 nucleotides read TGTGCCAGCTCCGGGACAGGGACGGATACGCAGTATTTT.

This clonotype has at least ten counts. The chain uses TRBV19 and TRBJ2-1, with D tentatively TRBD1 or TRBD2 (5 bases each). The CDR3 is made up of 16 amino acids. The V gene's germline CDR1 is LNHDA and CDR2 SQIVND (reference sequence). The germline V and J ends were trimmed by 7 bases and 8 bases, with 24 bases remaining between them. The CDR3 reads CASTPRGRQGVDEQFF. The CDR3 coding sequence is TGTGCCAGTACCCCCCGGGGTAGGCAAGGGGTCGATGAGCAGTTCTTC.

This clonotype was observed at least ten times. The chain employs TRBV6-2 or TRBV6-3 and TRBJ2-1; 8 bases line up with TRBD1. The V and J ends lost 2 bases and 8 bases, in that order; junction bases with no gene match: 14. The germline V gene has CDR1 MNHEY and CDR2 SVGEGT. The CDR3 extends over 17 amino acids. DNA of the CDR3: TGTGCCAGCAGTTACGGCATTGGGCAGGGGGCGCGGGATGAGCAGTTCTTC. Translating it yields CASSYGIGQGARDEQFF.

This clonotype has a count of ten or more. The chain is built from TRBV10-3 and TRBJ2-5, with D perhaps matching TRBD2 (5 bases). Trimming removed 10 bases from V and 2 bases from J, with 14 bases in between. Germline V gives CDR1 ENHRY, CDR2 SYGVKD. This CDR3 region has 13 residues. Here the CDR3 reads CATQGRGQETQYF. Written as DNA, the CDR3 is TGTGCCACCCAAGGACGGGGACAAGAGACCCAGTACTTC.

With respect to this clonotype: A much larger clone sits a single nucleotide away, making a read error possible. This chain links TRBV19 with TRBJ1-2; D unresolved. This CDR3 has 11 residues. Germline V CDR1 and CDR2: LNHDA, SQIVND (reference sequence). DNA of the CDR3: TGTCCCAGTGGCAGAACACATGGCTACACCTTC. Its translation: CPSGRTHGYTF. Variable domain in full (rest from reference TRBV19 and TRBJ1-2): DGGITQSPKYLFRKEGQNVTLSCEQNLNHDAMYWYRQDPGQGLRLIYYSQIVNDFQKGDIAEGYSVSREKKESFPLTVTSAQKNPTAFYLCPSGRTHGYTFGSGTRLTVV.

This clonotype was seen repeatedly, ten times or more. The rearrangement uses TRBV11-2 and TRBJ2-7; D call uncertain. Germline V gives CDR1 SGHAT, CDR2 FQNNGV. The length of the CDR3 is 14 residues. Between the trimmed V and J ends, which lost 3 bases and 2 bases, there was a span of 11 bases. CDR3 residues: CASSFPGPTYEQYF. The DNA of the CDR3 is TGTGCCAGCAGCTTTCCAGGACCCACCTACGAGCAGTACTTC.

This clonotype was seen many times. The DNA of the CDR3 is TGCAGTGCTAGACCAGGACTAGCAAGCTCCTACAATGAGCAGTTCTTC. Its protein product is CSARPGLASSYNEQFF. This chain links TRBV20-1 with TRBJ2-1; 8 nucleotides align to TRBD2. Trimming cost V 2 bases and J 0 bases; bases outside gene matches: 6. Germline V gives CDR1 DFQATT, CDR2 SNEGSKA (reference sequence). CDR3 size: 16 residues.

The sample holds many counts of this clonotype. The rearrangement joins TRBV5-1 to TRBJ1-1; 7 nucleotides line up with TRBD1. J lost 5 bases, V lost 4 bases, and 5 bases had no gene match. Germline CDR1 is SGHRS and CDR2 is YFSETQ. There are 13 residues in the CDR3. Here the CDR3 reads CASSGAGGTEAFF. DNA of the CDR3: TGCGCCAGCAGCGGGGCAGGGGGTACTGAAGCTTTCTTT.

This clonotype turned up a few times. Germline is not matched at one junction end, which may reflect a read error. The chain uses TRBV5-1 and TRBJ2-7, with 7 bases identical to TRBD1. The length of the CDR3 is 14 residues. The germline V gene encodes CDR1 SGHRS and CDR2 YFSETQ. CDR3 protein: CASSTGTVGYGQYF. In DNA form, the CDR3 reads TGCGCCAGCAGCACCGGGACAGTCGGCTACGGGCAGTACTTC.